This entry features one T cell receptor (beta chain) sequence. This entry is derived from a study of blood T cell repertoires in COVID-19. Looked up from germline, CDR1 is ENHRY and CDR2 is SYGVKD. Trimming removed 4 bases from V and 2 bases from J, with 9 bases in between. The CDR3 is 13 residues long. Measured with immunoSEQ multiplex PCR; TCRdb has only the in-frame clones, and not every one. Among some 200,000 clones, around three quarters were seen once, and the ten largest hold more than 7%. The rearrangement links TRBV10-3 to TRBJ2-7; maybe TRBD1 (5 bases). Sequenced: peripheral blood. The sequence derives from a woman in her 70s with acute or convalescent COVID-19. The CDR3 region is CAISGTDTYEQYV. In DNA, the CDR3 is TGTGCCATCAGTGGTACGGACACCTACGAGCAGTACGTC.